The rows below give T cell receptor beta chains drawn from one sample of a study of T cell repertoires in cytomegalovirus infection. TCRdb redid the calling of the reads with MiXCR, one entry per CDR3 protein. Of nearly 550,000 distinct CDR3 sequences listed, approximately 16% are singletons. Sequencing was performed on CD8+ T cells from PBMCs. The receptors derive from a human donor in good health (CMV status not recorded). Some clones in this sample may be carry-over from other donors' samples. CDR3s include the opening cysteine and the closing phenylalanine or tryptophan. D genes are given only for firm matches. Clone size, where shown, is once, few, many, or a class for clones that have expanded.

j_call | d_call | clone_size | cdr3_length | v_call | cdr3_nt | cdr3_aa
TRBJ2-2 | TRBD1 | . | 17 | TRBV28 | TGTGCCAGCAGTTTGGCGGCCGGGACAGAACATACCGGGGAGCTGTTTTTT | CASSLAAGTEHTGELFF
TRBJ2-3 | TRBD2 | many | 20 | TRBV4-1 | TGCGCCAGCAGCCTAAGGGTCCCTACTAGCGGGGGAGGGACCACAGATACGCAGTATTTT | CASSLRVPTSGGGTTDTQYF
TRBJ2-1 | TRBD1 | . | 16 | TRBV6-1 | TGTGCCAGCAGCGAGCGTGGGACAGGGTCCTACAATGAGCAGTTCTTC | CASSERGTGSYNEQFF
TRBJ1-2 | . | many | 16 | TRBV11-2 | TGTGCCAGCAGCAAACGAGGGGCAGGGGCGGACTATGGCTACACCTTC | CASSKRGAGADYGYTF
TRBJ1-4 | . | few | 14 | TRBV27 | TGTGCCAGCAGTTTTGGACTCCAAAACGAAAAACTGTTTTTT | CASSFGLQNEKLFF
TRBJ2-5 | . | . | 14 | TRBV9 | TGTGCCAGCAGCGTAGGGTCAGGAAAAGAGACCCAGTACTTC | CASSVGSGKETQYF
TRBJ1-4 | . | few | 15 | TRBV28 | TGTGCCAGCAGCCCCGGGCCCTACTCCGAAGAAAAACTGTTTTTT | CASSPGPYSEEKLFF
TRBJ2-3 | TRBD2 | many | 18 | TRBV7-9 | TGTGCCAGCAGCTTACCGCCATCTAGCGGAGGGGCCACAGATACGCAGTATTTT | CASSLPPSSGGATDTQYF
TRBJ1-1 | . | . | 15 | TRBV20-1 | TGCAGTGCAATCGATTCGGGACACCGGAACACTGAAGCTTTCTTT | CSAIDSGHRNTEAFF
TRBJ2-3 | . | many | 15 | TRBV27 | TGTGCCAGCAGTTACCTGGCGGACATCACAGATACGCAGTATTTT | CASSYLADITDTQYF
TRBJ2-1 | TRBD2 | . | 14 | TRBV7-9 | TGTGCCAGCAGCTCACGGGGGGGGCCGCTTGAGCAGTTCTTC | CASSSRGGPLEQFF
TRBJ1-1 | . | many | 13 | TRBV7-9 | TGTGCCAGCAAACTCTTGGGAGGCACTGAAGCTTTCTTT | CASKLLGGTEAFF
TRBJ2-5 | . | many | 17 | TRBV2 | TGTGCCAGCAGTGAAAGGGGGGACAGAAGATGGGGAGAGACCCAGTACTTC | CASSERGDRRWGETQYF
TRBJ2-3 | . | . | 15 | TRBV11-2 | TGTGCCAGCAGCCGTCAAGGCGGGAGCACAGATACGCAGTATTTT | CASSRQGGSTDTQYF
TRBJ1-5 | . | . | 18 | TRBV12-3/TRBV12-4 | TGTGCCAGCAGTTTCACCCCCTCCGGTACCCGAGGGAATCAGCCCCAGCATTTT | CASSFTPSGTRGNQPQHF
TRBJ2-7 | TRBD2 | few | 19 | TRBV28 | TGTGCCAGCAGTTTAGCTACGGGGGGGACTAGCGGGAGAGGACTCGAGCAGTACTTC | CASSLATGGTSGRGLEQYF
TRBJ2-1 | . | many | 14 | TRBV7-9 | TGTGCTCTCCAGGACCAGGGGGGGTACAATGAGCAGTTCTTC | CALQDQGGYNEQFF
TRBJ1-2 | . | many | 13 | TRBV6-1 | TGTGCCAGCAGTGAAGCCTCGTACTATGGCTACACCTTC | CASSEASYYGYTF
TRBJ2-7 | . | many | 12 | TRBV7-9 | TGTGCCAGCAGCTCGGGACCTTCGGCGCAGTACTTC | CASSSGPSAQYF
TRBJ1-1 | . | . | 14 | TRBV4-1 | TGCGCCAGCAGCCTCTCTCGGGGGAGGGCTGAAGCTTTCTTT | CASSLSRGRAEAFF
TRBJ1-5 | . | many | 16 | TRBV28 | TGTGCCAGCACCCCCCCTTGGACTTATAGCAATCAGCCCCAGCATTTT | CASTPPWTYSNQPQHF
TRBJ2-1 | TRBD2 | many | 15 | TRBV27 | TGTGCCAGCAGTATGAGCGGGAGGGGGTACGGTGAGCAGTTCTTC | CASSMSGRGYGEQFF
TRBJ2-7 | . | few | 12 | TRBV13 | TGTGCCAGCAGCTTAGGTGCGATCGAGCAGTACTTC | CASSLGAIEQYF
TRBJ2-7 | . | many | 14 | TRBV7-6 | TGTGCCAGCAGCCCCCGGGACTTCCCCTACGAGCAGTACTTC | CASSPRDFPYEQYF
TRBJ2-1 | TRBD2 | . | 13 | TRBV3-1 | TGTGCCAGCAGCCAAGAAACTAGCGGAGACGTCATCTTC | CASSQETSGDVIF
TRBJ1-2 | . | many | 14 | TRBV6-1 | TGTGCCAGCAGTGTCCGAGGGGTTAACTATGGCTACACCTTC | CASSVRGVNYGYTF
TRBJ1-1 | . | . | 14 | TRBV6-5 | TGTGCCAGCAGCCCAGTTAGGGCTTTCGCTGAAGCTTTCTTT | CASSPVRAFAEAFF
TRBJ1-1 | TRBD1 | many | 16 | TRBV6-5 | TGTGCCAGCAGTTCCGGGAGGGGGCATAGGAACACTGAAGCTTTCTTT | CASSSGRGHRNTEAFF
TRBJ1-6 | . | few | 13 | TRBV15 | TGTGCCACCAGCAGAGCCTACAATTCACCCCTCCACTTT | CATSRAYNSPLHF
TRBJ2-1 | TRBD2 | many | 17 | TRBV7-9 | TGTGCCAGCAGCTCCCGGGTAGCGGGGACCTCCTACAATGAGCAGTTCTTC | CASSSRVAGTSYNEQFF
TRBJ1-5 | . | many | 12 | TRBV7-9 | TGTGCCAGCAGCTTAGATACGCAGCCCCAGCATTTT | CASSLDTQPQHF
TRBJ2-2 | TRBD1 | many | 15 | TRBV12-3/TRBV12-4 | TGTGCCAGCAGTCGAAGGGGGCAGGAGACCGGGGAGCTGTTTTTT | CASSRRGQETGELFF
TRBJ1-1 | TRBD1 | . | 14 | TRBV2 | TGTGCCAGCAGTAAACGGACAGGATGGACTGAAGCTTTCTTT | CASSKRTGWTEAFF
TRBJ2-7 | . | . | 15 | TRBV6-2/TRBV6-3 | TGTGCCAGCAGGGTAGGGGGAAGGGACTACTACGAGCAGTACTTC | CASRVGGRDYYEQYF
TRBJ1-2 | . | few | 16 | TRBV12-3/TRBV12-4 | TGTGCCAGCAGTTTAAGTCGGTTAGCCAGGGAGGGTGGCTACACCTTC | CASSLSRLAREGGYTF
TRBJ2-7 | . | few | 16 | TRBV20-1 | TGCAGTGCTACAGAAATATCCCGGGCTGGGTCCTACGAGCAGTACTTC | CSATEISRAGSYEQYF
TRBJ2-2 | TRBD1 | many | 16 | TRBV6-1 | TGTGCCAGCAGTTATAATACAGGGGAGTACACCGGGGAGCTGTTTTTT | CASSYNTGEYTGELFF
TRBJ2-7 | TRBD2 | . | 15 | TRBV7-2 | TGTGCCAGCAGCTTCATTATAAGCGGGAACTACGAGCAGTACTTC | CASSFIISGNYEQYF
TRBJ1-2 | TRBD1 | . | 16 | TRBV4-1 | TGCGCCAGCAGCCGAGCTGGCGGACAGGGGGCCCCTGGCTACACCTTC | CASSRAGGQGAPGYTF
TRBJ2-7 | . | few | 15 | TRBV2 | TGTGCCAGCAGTGAAGGGACAGATGGGTCCTACGAGCAGTACTTC | CASSEGTDGSYEQYF
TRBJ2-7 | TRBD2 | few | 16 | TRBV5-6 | TGTGCCAGCAGCCCACGGGGTAGCGGGAAAGTTGACGAGCAGTACTTC | CASSPRGSGKVDEQYF